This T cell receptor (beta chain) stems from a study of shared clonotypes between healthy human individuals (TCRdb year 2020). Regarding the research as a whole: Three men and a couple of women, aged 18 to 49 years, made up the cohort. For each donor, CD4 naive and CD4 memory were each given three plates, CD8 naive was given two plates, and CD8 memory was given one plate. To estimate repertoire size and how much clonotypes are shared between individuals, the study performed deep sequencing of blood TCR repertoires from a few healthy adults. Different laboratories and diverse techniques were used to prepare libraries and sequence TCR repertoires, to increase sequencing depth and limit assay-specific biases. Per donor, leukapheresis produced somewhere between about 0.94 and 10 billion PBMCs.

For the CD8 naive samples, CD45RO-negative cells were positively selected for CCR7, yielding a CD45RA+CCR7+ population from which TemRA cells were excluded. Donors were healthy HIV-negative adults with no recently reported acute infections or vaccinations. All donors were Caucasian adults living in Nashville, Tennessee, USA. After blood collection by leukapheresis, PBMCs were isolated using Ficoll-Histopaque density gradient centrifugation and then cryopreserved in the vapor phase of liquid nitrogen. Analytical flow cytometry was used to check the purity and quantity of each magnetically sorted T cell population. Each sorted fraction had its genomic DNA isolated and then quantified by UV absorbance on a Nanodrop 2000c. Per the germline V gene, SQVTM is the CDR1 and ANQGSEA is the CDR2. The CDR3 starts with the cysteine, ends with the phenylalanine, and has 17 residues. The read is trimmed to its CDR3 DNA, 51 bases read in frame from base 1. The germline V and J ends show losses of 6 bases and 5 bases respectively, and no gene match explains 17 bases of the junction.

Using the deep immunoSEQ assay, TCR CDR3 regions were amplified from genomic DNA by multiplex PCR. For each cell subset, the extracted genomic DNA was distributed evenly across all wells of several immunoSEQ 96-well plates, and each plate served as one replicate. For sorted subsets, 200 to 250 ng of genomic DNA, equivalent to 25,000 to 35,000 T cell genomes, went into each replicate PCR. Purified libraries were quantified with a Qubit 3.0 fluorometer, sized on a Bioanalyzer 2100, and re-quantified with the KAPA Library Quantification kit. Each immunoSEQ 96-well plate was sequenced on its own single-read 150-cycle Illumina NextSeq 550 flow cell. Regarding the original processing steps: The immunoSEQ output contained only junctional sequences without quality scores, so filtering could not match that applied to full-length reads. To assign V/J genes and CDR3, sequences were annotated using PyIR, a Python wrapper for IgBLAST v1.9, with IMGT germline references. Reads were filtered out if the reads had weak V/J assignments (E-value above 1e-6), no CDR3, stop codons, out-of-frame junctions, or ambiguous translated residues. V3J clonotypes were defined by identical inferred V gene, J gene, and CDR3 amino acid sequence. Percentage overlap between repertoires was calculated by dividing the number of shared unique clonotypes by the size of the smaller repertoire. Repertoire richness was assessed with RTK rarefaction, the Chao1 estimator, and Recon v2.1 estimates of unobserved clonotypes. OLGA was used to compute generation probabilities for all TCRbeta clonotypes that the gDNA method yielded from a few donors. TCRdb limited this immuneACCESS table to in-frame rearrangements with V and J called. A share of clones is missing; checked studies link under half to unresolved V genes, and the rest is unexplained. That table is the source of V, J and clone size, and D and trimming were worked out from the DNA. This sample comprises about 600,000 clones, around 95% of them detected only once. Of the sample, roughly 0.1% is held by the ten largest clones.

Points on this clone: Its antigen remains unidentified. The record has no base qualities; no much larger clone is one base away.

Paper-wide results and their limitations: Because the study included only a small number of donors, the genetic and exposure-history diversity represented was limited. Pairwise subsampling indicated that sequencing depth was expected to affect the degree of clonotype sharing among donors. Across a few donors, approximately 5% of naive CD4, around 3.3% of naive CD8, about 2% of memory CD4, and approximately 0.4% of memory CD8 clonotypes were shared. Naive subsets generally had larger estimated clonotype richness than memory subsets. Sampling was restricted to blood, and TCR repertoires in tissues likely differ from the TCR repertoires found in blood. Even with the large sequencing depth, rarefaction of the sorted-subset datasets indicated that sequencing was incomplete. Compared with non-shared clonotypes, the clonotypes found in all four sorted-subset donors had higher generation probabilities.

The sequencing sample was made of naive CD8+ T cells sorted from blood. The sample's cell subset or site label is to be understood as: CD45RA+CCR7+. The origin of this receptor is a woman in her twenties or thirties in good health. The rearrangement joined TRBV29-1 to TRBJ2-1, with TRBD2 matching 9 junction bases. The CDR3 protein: CSVGEIISGSIHNEQFF. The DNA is TGCAGCGTCGGGGAAATAATTAGCGGGAGTATCCACAATGAGCAGTTCTTC.